Each of the 12 T cell receptor beta chains below was sequenced from the same sample in a study of PD-1 blockade in classical Hodgkin lymphoma. Assay used: immunoSEQ multiplex PCR; TCRdb lists only in-frame clones, some missing. Of over 6,500 clones listed, about 84% are singletons. The time point was: cycle 4 day 1 (C4D1), after more than five weeks of nivolumab. Every one of the patients relapsed after autologous stem cell transplantation (brentuximab vedotin exposure was variable). The specimen comprised peripheral blood mononuclear cells (PBMCs), sampled before the fourth cycle of nivolumab. The receptors were gathered from a human donor with classical Hodgkin lymphoma.

A note on this clone: At the DNA level, this CDR3 is encoded by other sequences in the same sample as well. This chain connects TRBV5-1 to TRBJ2-3; TRBD2 matches 7 bases. From germline, CDR1 is SGHRS and CDR2 YFSETQ. The CDR3 contains 16 residues. Germline trimming cut 0 bases from V and 0 bases from J; bases unmatched to any gene: 4. CDR3 bases: TGCGCCAGCAGCTTGGGGAGTAGCGGGAGCACAGATACGCAGTATTTT. Translating it yields CASSLGSSGSTDTQYF.

CDR3 protein: CASSTGNTGELFF. The CDR3 DNA follows: TGCGCCAGCAGTACTGGGAACACCGGGGAGCTGTTTTTT. The chain links TRBV4-3 to TRBJ2-2; D gene uncertain. The CDR3 runs 13 residues. The V gene's germline CDR1 is LGHNA and CDR2 YSLEER. The ends were cut back, 6 bases at V and 1 base at J, with 6 bases in the middle.

The chain couples TRBV6-5 to TRBJ1-4, with D perhaps TRBD1 (5 bases). Germline V gives CDR1 MNHEY, CDR2 SVGAGI. V was shortened by 0 bases and J by 8 bases, with 13 bases between the two germline ends. The CDR3 loop spans 15 amino acids. The CDR3 DNA sequence: TGTGCCAGCAGTTACTCGCGGGGACGAGGGGAAAAACTGTTTTTT. This encodes CASSYSRGRGEKLFF.

In its sample, this clone was seen once. V gene TRBV7-9 combines with J gene TRBJ2-5; no firm D call. Trimming removed 2 bases from V and 0 bases from J, with 10 bases in between. The germline CDR1 and CDR2 sequences are SEHNR and FQNEAQ (reference sequence). The CDR3 is 15 residues long. CDR3 amino acids: CASSLSSSYQETQYF. The DNA of the CDR3 is TGTGCCAGCAGCTTAAGCTCCAGCTACCAAGAGACCCAGTACTTC.

The chain has TRBV7-2 and TRBJ2-7, with TRBD2 identical over 9 bases. The CDR3 is made up of 15 amino acids. The V gene's germline CDR1 is SGHTA and CDR2 FQGNSA. Germline trimming cut 3 bases from V and 2 bases from J; bases unmatched to any gene: 5. CDR3 sequence reads: CASSLGSSGAYEQYF. For the CDR3, the DNA is TGTGCCAGCAGCTTGGGGTCTAGCGGGGCCTACGAGCAGTACTTC.

This clone appeared a single time. The rearrangement joins TRBV7-9 to TRBJ2-1; TRBD1 matches 8 bases. The trim removed 7 bases at V and 3 bases at J, leaving 5 bases unmatched. The CDR3 consists of 14 residues. Per the germline V gene, CDR1 is SEHNR and CDR2 is FQNEAQ (reference sequence). The CDR3 loop reads CASTSGGDYNEQFF. Written as DNA, the CDR3 is TGTGCCAGCACCTCAGGGGGCGACTACAATGAGCAGTTCTTC.

The CDR3 region has the DNA TGTGCCAGCAGGCCATACGGGGGGCGGACAGATACGCAGTATTTT. Amino acid sequence: CASRPYGGRTDTQYF. The rearrangement links TRBV28 to TRBJ2-3, with D perhaps TRBD2 (7 bases). The germline V gene has CDR1 MDHEN and CDR2 SYDVKM. V was trimmed by 6 bases and J by 3 bases, leaving 16 bases between them. The CDR3 is 15 residues long. Variable domain in full (rest from reference TRBV28 and TRBJ2-3): DVKVTQSSRYLVKRTGEKVFLECVQDMDHENMFWYRQDPGLGLRLIYFSYDVKMKEKGDIPEGYSVSREKKERFSLILESASTNQTSMYLCASRPYGGRTDTQYFGPGTRLTVL.

This chain connects TRBV4-1 to TRBJ2-7, with D perhaps matching TRBD1 or TRBD2 (5 bases each). Germline V lookup: CDR1 MGHRA, CDR2 YSYEKL. The CDR3 is 15 residues long. Trimming removed 4 bases at V and 3 bases at J, with 16 bases between. The DNA for the CDR3 is TGCGCCAGCAGCCCCCGGGACGAACTAATCTACGAGCAGTACTTC. It encodes CASSPRDELIYEQYF.

The chain links TRBV28 to TRBJ2-7; D may be TRBD1 or TRBD2 (5 bases each). CDR1 MDHEN and CDR2 SYDVKM come from the germline V gene. This CDR3 comprises 15 residues. V was shortened by 4 bases and J by 7 bases, with 20 bases between the two germline ends. The CDR3 DNA follows: TGTGCCAGCAGTTCCGGGGACGGGGACCTTCAGGAGCAGTACTTC. Encoded protein: CASSSGDGDLQEQYF. Together with reference TRBV28 and TRBJ2-7, the CDR3 gives the full variable domain: DVKVTQSSRYLVKRTGEKVFLECVQDMDHENMFWYRQDPGLGLRLIYFSYDVKMKEKGDIPEGYSVSREKKERFSLILESASTNQTSMYLCASSSGDGDLQEQYFGPGTRLTVT.

This clone was seen only a few times. The J gene is TRBJ2-5, the V gene TRBV27; no definite D call. Germline CDR1 is MNHEY and CDR2 is SMNVEV (reference sequence). This CDR3 is built from 10 residues. V was shortened by 8 bases and J by 4 bases, with 5 bases between the two germline ends. The CDR3 protein is CASWGETQYF. The CDR3 region has the DNA TGTGCCAGCTGGGGAGAGACCCAGTACTTC.

The rearrangement links TRBV5-6 to TRBJ2-3; 13 nucleotides agree with TRBD2. Germline V gene data show CDR1 as SGHDT and CDR2 as YYEEEE. After removal of 0 bases from V and 3 bases from J, the junction contained 10 bases not matched to a gene. The CDR3 covers 19 residues. The CDR3 DNA is TGTGCCAGCAGCTTGGGGGGACTAGCGGGGCCGATTGCGACAGATACGCAGTATTTT. This sequence encodes CASSLGGLAGPIATDTQYF.

This clone was picked up a small number of times. The gene calls are TRBV6-6 and TRBJ2-5, with 9 bases identical to TRBD1. The V segment lost 5 bases and the J segment 5 bases; nucleotides outside the gene matches: 6. Germline assignment: CDR1 MNHNY and CDR2 SVGAGI (reference sequence). CDR3 size: 14 residues. CDR3 region: CASSLQGAVETQYF. DNA for the CDR3: TGTGCCAGCAGTCTACAGGGGGCGGTTGAGACCCAGTACTTC.